This T cell receptor beta chain appears in the sequencing data of a study of T cells expressing NK-cell markers. TCRdb re-called the 5' RACE reads; every CDR3 protein appears as one record, without DNA. This sample's table reports 120,000 to 150,000 distinct CDR3 sequences. Sample: blood T cells: a sorted CD56 or NKG2C T cell subset, CD4+ or CD8+ T cells, or bulk PBMC T cells (not recorded which). The TCR originated in a young man in good health.

The CDR3 here is CSVQGPIPTSNTGELFF. This chain links TRBV29-1 with TRBJ2-2; the TCRdb D gene call, TRBD1, has no DNA to confirm it. Germline loops: CDR1 SQVTM, CDR2 ANQGSEA. The length of the CDR3 is 17 residues.